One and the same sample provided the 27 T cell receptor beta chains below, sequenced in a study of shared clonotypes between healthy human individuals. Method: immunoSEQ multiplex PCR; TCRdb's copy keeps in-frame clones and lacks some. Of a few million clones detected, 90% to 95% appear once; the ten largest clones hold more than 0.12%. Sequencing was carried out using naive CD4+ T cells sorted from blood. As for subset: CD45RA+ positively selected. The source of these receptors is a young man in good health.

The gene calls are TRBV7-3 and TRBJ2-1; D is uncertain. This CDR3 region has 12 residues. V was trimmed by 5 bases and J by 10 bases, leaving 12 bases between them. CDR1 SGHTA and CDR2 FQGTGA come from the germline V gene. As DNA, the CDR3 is TGTGCCAGCAGCCTACTCGATGGGGAGCAGTTCTTC. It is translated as CASSLLDGEQFF.

The CDR3: CASSLPEREGNTGELFF. The CDR3 nucleotides are TGCGCCAGCAGCCTGCCCGAGCGGGAAGGGAACACCGGGGAGCTGTTTTTT. This chain uses TRBV4-1 with TRBJ2-2; 7 nucleotides align to TRBD2. The CDR3 covers 17 residues. Looked up from germline, CDR1 is MGHRA and CDR2 is YSYEKL. The trim removed 4 bases at V and 1 base at J, leaving 9 bases unmatched.

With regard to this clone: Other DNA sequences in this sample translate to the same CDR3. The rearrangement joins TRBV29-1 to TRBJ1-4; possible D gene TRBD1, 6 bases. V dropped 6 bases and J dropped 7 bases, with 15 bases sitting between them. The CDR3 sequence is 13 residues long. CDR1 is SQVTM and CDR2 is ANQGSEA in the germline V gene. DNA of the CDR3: TGCAGCGTGGGGGACACAGGCGGTGAAAAACTGTTTTTT. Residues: CSVGDTGGEKLFF.

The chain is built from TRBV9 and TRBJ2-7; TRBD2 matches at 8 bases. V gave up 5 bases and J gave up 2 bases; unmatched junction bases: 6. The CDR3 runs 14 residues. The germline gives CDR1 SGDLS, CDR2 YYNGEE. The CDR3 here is CASSRRTSPYEQYF. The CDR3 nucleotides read TGTGCCAGCAGTCGAAGGACTAGCCCCTACGAGCAGTACTTC. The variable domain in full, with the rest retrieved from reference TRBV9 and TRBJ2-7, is DSGVTQTPKHLITATGQRVTLRCSPRSGDLSVYWYQQSLDQGLQFLIQYYNGEERAKGNILERFSAQQFPDLHSELNLSSLELGDSALYFCASSRRTSPYEQYFGPGTRLTVT.

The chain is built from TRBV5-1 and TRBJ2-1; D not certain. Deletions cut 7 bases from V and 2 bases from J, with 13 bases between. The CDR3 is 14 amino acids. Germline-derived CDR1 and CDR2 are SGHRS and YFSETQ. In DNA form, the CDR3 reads TGCGCCAGCCGGACGGGTCTAGCCTACAATGAGCAGTTCTTC. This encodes CASRTGLAYNEQFF.

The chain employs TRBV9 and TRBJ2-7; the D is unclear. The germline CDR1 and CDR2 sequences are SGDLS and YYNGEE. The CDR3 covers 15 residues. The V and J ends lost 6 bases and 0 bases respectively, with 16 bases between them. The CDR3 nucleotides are TGTGCCAGCACCCCCGGTCCAGAGAGCTCCTACGAGCAGTACTTC. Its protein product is CASTPGPESSYEQYF.

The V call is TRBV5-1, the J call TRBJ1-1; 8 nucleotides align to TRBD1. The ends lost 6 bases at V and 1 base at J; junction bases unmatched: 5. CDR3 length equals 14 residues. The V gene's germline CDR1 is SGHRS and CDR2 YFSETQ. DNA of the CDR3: TGCGCCAGCAAATCCGGGACAGGGAACACTGAAGCTTTCTTT. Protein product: CASKSGTGNTEAFF.

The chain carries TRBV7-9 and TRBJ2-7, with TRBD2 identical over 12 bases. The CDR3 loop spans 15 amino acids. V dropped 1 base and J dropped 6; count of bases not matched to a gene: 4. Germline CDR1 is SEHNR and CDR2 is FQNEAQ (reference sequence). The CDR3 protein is CASSLDGLAGSEQYF. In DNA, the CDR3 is TGTGCCAGCAGCTTAGATGGACTAGCGGGAAGCGAGCAGTACTTC.

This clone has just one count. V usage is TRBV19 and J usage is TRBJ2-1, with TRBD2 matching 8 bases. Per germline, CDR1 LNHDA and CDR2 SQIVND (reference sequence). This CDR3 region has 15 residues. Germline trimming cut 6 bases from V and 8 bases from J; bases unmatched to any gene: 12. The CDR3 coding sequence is TGTGCCAGTAGGGAAAGCGGGGGCGTCGCAGATGAGCAGTTCTTC. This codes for CASRESGGVADEQFF.

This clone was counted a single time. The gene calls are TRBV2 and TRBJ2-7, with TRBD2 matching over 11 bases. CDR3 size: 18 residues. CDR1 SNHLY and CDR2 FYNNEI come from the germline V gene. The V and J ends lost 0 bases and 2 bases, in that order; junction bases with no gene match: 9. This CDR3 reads CASSEAGASGRLTYEQYF. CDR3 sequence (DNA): TGTGCCAGCAGTGAAGCGGGGGCTAGCGGGAGGCTGACCTACGAGCAGTACTTC.

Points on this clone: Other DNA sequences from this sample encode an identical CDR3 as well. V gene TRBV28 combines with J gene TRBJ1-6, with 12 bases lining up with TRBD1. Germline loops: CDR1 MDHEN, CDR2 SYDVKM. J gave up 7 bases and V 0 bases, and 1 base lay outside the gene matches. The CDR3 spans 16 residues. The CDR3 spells CASSLWGQGANSPLHF. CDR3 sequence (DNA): TGTGCCAGCAGTTTATGGGGACAGGGGGCGAATTCACCCCTCCACTTT.

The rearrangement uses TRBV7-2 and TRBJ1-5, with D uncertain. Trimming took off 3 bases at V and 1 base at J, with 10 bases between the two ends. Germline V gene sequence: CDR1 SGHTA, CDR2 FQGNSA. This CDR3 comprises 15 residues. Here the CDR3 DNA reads TGTGCCAGCAGCTTCGGCGCGGCGAGCAATCAGCCCCAGCATTTT. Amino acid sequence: CASSFGAASNQPQHF.

CDR3 in DNA: TGTGCCAGCAGCCCGGCCTCAACTAATGAAAAACTGTTTTTT. Translating it yields CASSPASTNEKLFF. The rearrangement joins TRBV9 to TRBJ1-4; D gene uncertain. CDR1 and CDR2 from the germline V gene are SGDLS and YYNGEE. The CDR3 has 14 residues. Deletions cut 4 bases from V and 0 bases from J, with 7 bases between.

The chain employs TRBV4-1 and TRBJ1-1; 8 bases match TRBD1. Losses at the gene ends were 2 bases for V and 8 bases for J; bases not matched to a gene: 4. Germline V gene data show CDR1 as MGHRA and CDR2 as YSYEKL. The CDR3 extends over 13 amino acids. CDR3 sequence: CASSQPGGREAFF. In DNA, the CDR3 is TGCGCCAGCAGCCAACCAGGGGGCCGGGAAGCTTTCTTT.

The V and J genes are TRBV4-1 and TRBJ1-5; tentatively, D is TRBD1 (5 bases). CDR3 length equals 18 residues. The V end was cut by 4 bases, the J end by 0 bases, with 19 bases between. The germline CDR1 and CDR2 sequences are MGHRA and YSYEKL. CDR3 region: CASSPVPGPGLSNQPQHF. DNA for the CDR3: TGCGCCAGCAGCCCGGTCCCAGGGCCGGGTCTTAGCAATCAGCCCCAGCATTTT.

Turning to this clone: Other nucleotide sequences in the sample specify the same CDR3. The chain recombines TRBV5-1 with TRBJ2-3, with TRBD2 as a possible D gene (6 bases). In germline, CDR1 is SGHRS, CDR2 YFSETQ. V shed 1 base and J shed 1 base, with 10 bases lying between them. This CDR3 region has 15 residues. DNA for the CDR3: TGCGCCAGCAGCTTGCTGGCTAGCGGCACAGATACGCAGTATTTT. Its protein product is CASSLLASGTDTQYF.

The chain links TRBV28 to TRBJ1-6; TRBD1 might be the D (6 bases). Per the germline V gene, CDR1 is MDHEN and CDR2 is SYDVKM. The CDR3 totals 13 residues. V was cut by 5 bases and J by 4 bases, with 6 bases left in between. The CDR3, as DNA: TGTGCCAGCAGTGGACAGTATAATTCACCCCTCCACTTT. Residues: CASSGQYNSPLHF.

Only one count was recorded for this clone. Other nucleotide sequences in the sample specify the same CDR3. CDR3 sequence reads: CAIGPSGNYNEQFF. CDR3 DNA sequence: TGTGCCATCGGCCCGAGCGGGAACTACAATGAGCAGTTCTTC. The chain carries TRBV10-3 and TRBJ2-1, with 7 bases lining up with TRBD2. Germline-derived CDR1 and CDR2 are ENHRY and SYGVKD. The CDR3 has 14 residues. Trimming removed 8 bases from V and 3 bases from J; junction bases left unmatched: 7.

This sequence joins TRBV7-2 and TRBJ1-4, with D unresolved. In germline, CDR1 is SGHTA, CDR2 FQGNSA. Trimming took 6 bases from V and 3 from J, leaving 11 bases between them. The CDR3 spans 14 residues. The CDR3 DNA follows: TGTGCCAGCAGTATAGAGGGAGCTAATGAAAAACTGTTTTTT. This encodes CASSIEGANEKLFF.

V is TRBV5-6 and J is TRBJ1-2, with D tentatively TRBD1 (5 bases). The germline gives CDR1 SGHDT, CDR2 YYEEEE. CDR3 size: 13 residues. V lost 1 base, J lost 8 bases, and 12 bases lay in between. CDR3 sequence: CASSLKGAQGYTF. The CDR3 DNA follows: TGTGCCAGCAGCTTGAAAGGGGCGCAGGGCTACACCTTC.

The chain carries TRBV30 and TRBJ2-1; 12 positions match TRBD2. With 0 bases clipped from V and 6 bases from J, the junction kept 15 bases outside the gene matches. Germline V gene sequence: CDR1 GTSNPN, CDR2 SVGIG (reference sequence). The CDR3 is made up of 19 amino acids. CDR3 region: CAWSVRGTSGFNRPNEQFF. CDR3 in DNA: TGTGCCTGGAGTGTACGCGGGACTAGCGGGTTCAATCGACCCAATGAGCAGTTCTTC.

DNA for the CDR3: TGCGCCAGCAGCCCTACGAGGACTGGGGCCAACGTCCTGACTTTC. Encoded protein: CASSPTRTGANVLTF. This rearrangement joins TRBV4-1 to TRBJ2-6; D is unclear. This CDR3 has 15 residues. The V end lost 4 bases, the J end lost 2 bases, and 9 bases lay between the germline ends. Germline assignment: CDR1 MGHRA and CDR2 YSYEKL.

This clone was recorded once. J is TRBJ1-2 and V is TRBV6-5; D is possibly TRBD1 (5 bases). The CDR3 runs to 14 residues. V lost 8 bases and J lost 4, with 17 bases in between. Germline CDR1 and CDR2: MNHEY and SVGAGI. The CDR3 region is CASRRDGLGYGYTF. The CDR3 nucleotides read TGTGCCAGCCGACGGGACGGGCTGGGCTATGGCTACACCTTC.

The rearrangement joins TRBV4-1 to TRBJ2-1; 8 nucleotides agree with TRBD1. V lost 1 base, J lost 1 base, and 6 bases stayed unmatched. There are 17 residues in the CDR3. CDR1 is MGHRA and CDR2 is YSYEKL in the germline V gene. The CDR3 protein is CASSQGGTGGSYNEQFF. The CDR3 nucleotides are TGCGCCAGCAGCCAAGGCGGTACAGGGGGTTCCTACAATGAGCAGTTCTTC.

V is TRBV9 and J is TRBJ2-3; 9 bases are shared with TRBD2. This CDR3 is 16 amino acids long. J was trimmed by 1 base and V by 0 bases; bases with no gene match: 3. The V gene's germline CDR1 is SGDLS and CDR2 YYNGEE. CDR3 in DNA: TGTGCCAGCAGCGTAGACGCGGGAGGGGGCACAGATACGCAGTATTTT. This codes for CASSVDAGGGTDTQYF.

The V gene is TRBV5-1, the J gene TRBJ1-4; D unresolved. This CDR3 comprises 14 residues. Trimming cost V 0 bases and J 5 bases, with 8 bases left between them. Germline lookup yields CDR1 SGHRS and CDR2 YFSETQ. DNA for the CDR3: TGCGCCAGCAGCTTGGACAGCCCAAATGAAAAACTGTTTTTT. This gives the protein CASSLDSPNEKLFF.

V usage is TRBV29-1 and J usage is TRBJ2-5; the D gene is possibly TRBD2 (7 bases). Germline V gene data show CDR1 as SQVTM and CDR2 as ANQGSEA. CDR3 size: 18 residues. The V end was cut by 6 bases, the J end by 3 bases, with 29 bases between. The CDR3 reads CSVAFTRGALIREETQYF. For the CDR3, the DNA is TGCAGCGTGGCATTTACCCGGGGGGCACTGATTCGAGAAGAGACCCAGTACTTC.